The rows below give T cell receptor beta chains drawn from one sample of a study of blood T cell repertoires in COVID-19. The method was immunoSEQ multiplex PCR; TCRdb's version includes in-frame clones alone and lacks a portion of them. The repertoire holds 200,000 to 250,000 clones, with roughly 87% as singletons. The specimen sequenced was PBMCs or T cells enriched from blood (not recorded which). These TCRs come from a man in his thirties or forties who had recovered from COVID-19. Both conserved end residues are part of each CDR3. Fields, in order: clone size, V gene, CDR3 protein. Clone size is stated in some rows and not others, as once, few, many or a class when expanded.

clone_size: -; v_call: TRBV9; cdr3_aa: CASSAGQPREISPLHF
clone_size: -; v_call: TRBV7-2; cdr3_aa: CASSLAQNYEAFF
clone_size: once; v_call: TRBV24-1; cdr3_aa: CATTPRGSSTSYEQYF
clone_size: -; v_call: TRBV3-1/TRBV3-2; cdr3_aa: CASSIAGVSYEQYF
clone_size: once; v_call: TRBV7-9; cdr3_aa: CASSLGGEAYNSPLHF
clone_size: -; v_call: TRBV30; cdr3_aa: CAWRDDSYNSPLHF
clone_size: -; v_call: TRBV7-3; cdr3_aa: CASSPGQGNSPLHF
clone_size: -; v_call: TRBV5-1; cdr3_aa: CASSPSAGGSVETQYF
clone_size: -; v_call: TRBV2; cdr3_aa: CASSEAGSRAETQYF
clone_size: few; v_call: TRBV12-3/TRBV12-4; cdr3_aa: CASLQNSGNTIYF
clone_size: -; v_call: TRBV4-2; cdr3_aa: CASSQDKFLGTGVTGELFF
clone_size: once; v_call: TRBV24-1; cdr3_aa: CATSDLPGRTQYF
clone_size: -; v_call: TRBV5-1; cdr3_aa: CASSYTHTGELFF
clone_size: -; v_call: TRBV30; cdr3_aa: CAWSVQGLTEKLFF
clone_size: few; v_call: TRBV12-3/TRBV12-4; cdr3_aa: CASSSGNEQFF
clone_size: -; v_call: TRBV13; cdr3_aa: CASSPRGLALSRFF
clone_size: -; v_call: TRBV7-2; cdr3_aa: CASSLHPGLSYEQYF
clone_size: -; v_call: TRBV28; cdr3_aa: CATIGGLSYEQYF
clone_size: -; v_call: TRBV15; cdr3_aa: CATSGPGTGEVYGYTF
clone_size: -; v_call: TRBV9; cdr3_aa: CASSVGRGSGNTIYF